This T cell receptor (beta chain) was sequenced during a study of T cell repertoires in aging, cancer and after chemotherapy (dated by TCRdb to between 2018 and 2020). Regarding the research as a whole: Donors were distributed across six age groups ranging from 30 or younger to 70 or older, with at least three individuals included per group. To look at immunoaging and at how T cells reconstitute after chemotherapy, the study profiled TCR beta repertoires in peripheral blood from both healthy donors and cancer patients. Roughly 10 million TCR reads were contained in the full dataset. In the solid tumor group, paired pre- and post-chemotherapy samples were obtained from brain tumor (glioblastoma) patients receiving temozolomide-based therapy. Alongside about 97 healthy donors serving as a reference group, the cohort included 200 to 250 cancer patients, of whom some 91 had hematological cancers and approximately 120 had solid cancers. Results the study describes overall, beyond this receptor: In both cancer cohorts, the median generation probability rose over the chemotherapy interval, which suggests that the repertoire was reconstituted through rebound thymic output. In healthy donors, the decline in TCR diversity with age was mainly explained by loss of richness, whereas in cancer patients loss of evenness was also found to contribute. Significantly lower blood TCR diversity and higher clonality were observed in untreated patients with hematological or solid cancers than in age-matched healthy donors. According to the authors, the repertoire data do not permit conclusions about immunological memory after chemotherapy.

TCR beta rearrangements were amplified from genomic DNA extracted from peripheral blood rather than from sorted cells or RNA. Multiplex touch-down PCR with a mixed TRB-A/B primer pool was used to amplify rearranged TRB sequences covering the V, D and J segments. Two consecutive PCR reactions with Phusion HS II polymerase added Illumina adapters and sample indices to the amplicons. Amplicons were gel-purified with the NucleoSpin Gel and PCR Clean-up kit, then checked with Qubit and an Agilent 2100 Bioanalyzer. Libraries were sequenced on an Illumina MiSeq using 600-cycle, single-indexed, paired-end runs. The authors' analysis ran thus. MiXCR versions 2.12 and 3.0.5 were used to process TRB sequences. A clone was defined as each unique CDR3 nucleotide sequence, and only productive sequences supported by at least two reads were kept. Repertoire metrics included Shannon diversity, evenness, clonality (one minus evenness), and alpha-parameterized diversity profiles from alpha 0 to 5. Generation probabilities of clones in paired pre- and post-chemotherapy samples were computed with the IGoR algorithm. TCRdb reworked the public reads: Q25 trimming with fastp, MiXCR clone assembly, productive beta chains retained. Rows are unified per CDR3 protein, each entry keeping the most common DNA and genes. These V and J calls derive from TCRdb rather than the authors' analysis. Here the sample has fewer than 3,500 distinct CDR3 sequences; about 25% occur a single time. The ten largest make up 25% to 35% of the sample.

The junction shows trimming of 0 bases on V and 4 bases on J, plus 8 bases between the germline ends. Looking up the germline V gene yields CDR1 KGHSH and CDR2 LQKENI. From its cysteine to its phenylalanine, the CDR3 spans 14 amino acids. Only the CDR3 DNA stays, 42 bases, in frame from base 1. This clonotype registers as medium-sized (0.01 to 0.1%) within its sample. The specificity of this receptor is unknown. Per-base quality was not reported, and no clone a single base away is much larger than it. The rearranged chain carries TRBV18 and TRBJ2-3, with no D gene named confidently. The TCR sequence derives from a human donor with a solid tumor. Sequences were obtained from blood. CDR3 sequence: CASSPPTRADTQYF. The DNA sequence follows: TGTGCCAGCTCACCACCGACGCGAGCAGATACGCAGTATTTT.